The T cell receptor (beta chain) under discussion was sequenced for a study of T cells in Graves' hyperthyroidism and ophthalmopathy. Authors of the study amplified TCR beta CDR3 regions from RNA transcripts. During a first-round RT-PCR of the TCR CDR3, the HTBI primer set was used. TCRdb processed the multiplex PCR reads anew with MiXCR; each CDR3 protein has one entry. The data show a few hundred thousand distinct CDR3 sequences, around a sixth seen once. With respect to this clonotype: An end of the junction differs from the germline gene, which may be a read error.

The CDR3 consists of 16 residues. Per the germline V gene, CDR1 is SGHTS and CDR2 is YDEGEE. Sequenced material: blood. This receptor was obtained from a man aged 18 to 29 with Graves' ophthalmopathy. The J gene is TRBJ2-2, the V gene TRBV5-8, with 9 nucleotides matching TRBD1. CDR3 residues: CASSFGTGRDTRELFF. Written as DNA, the CDR3 is TGTGCCAGCAGCTTTGGGACAGGGCGGGACACCCGGGAGCTGTTTTTT.